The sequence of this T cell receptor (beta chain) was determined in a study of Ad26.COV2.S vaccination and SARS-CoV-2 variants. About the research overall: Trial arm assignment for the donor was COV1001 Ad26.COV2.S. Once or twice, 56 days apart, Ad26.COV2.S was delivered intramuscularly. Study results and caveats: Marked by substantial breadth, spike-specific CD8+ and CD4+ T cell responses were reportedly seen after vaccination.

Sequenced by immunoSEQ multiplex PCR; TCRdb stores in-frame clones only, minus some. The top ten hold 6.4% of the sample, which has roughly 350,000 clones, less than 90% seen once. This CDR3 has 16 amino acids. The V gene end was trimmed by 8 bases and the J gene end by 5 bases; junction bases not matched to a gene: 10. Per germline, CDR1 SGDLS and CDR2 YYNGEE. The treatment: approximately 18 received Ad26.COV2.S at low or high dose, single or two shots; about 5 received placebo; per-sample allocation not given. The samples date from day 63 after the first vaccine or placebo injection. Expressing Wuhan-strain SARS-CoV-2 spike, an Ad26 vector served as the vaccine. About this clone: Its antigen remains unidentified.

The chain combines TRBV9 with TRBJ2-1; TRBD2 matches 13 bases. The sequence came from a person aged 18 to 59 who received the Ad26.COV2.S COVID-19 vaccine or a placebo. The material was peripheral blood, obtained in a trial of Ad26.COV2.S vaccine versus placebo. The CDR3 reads CASQYLGLAGDNEQFF. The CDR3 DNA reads TGTGCCAGTCAATACCTCGGACTAGCGGGAGACAATGAGCAGTTCTTC. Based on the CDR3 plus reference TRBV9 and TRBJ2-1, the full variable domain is DSGVTQTPKHLITATGQRVTLRCSPRSGDLSVYWYQQSLDQGLQFLIQYYNGEERAKGNILERFSAQQFPDLHSELNLSSLELGDSALYFCASQYLGLAGDNEQFFGPGTRLTVL.